The present TCR beta chain was sequenced within a study of early stage breast cancer tumors. Study background: Twelve of the 16 invasive tumors were ER+, PR+ and HER2-. Each sample averaged approximately 10-fold read coverage.

Per germline, CDR1 MRHNA and CDR2 SNTAGT. CDR3 length: 15 residues. Trimming took 2 bases from V and 8 from J, leaving 18 bases between them. The repertoire was sequenced with immunoSEQ multiplex PCR; TCRdb's copy has only in-frame clones and lacks some. The table includes 5,000 to 6,500 clones, just over 70% detected once. The chain is built from TRBV6-4 and TRBJ1-2; D might be TRBD1 (6 bases). Sequenced material: breast tumor tissue. The receptor's source is a person aged 55-75 years with breast cancer. CDR3 in DNA: TGTGCCAGCAGTGACAACGAGTGGGGGGCTCAGGGCTACACCTTC. Its protein is CASSDNEWGAQGYTF.